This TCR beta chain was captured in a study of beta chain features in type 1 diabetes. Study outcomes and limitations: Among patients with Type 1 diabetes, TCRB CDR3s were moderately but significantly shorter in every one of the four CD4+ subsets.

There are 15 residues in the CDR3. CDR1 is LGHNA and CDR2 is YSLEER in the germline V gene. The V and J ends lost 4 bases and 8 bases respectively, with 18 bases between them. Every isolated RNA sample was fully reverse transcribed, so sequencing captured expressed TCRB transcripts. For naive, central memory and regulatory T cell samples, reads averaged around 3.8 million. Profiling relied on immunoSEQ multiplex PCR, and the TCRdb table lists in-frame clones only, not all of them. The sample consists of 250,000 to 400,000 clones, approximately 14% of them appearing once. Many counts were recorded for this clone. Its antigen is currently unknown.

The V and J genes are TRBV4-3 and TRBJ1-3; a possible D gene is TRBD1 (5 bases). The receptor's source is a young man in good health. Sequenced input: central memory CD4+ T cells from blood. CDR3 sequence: CASSPGVTQGYTIYF. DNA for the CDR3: TGCGCCAGCAGCCCGGGGGTGACACAAGGATACACCATATATTTT.